This T cell receptor (beta chain) was sequenced in a study of cytomegalovirus exposure and HLA in healthy donors. Study as a whole: Findings of an earlier analysis included roughly 120 million unique TCR beta sequences from roughly 200 million T cells.

With respect to this clone: Its antigen is not known.

Study observations and caveats: Upon later analysis, HLA-associated TCR beta chains proved more clonally expanded than other, equally common chains.

The PCR used 60 Vbeta and 13 Jbeta primers. TCRdb's table, derived via immunoSEQ multiplex PCR, lists solely in-frame clones and lacks some. The sample has over 95,000 clones; roughly 80% are singletons. In germline, CDR1 is MNHEY, CDR2 SVGAGI. The CDR3 is 16 residues long. V shed 0 bases and J 6 bases; nucleotides not matched to a gene: 7. The receptor comes from a female donor in good health and CMV-seronegative. The V and J genes are TRBV6-5 and TRBJ2-1, with TRBD1 identical over 8 bases. Material for sequencing was PBMCs. CDR3 coding DNA: TGTGCCAGCAGTTACTCGACGGGACAGGTATTCAATGAGCAGTTCTTC. Amino acids: CASSYSTGQVFNEQFF.